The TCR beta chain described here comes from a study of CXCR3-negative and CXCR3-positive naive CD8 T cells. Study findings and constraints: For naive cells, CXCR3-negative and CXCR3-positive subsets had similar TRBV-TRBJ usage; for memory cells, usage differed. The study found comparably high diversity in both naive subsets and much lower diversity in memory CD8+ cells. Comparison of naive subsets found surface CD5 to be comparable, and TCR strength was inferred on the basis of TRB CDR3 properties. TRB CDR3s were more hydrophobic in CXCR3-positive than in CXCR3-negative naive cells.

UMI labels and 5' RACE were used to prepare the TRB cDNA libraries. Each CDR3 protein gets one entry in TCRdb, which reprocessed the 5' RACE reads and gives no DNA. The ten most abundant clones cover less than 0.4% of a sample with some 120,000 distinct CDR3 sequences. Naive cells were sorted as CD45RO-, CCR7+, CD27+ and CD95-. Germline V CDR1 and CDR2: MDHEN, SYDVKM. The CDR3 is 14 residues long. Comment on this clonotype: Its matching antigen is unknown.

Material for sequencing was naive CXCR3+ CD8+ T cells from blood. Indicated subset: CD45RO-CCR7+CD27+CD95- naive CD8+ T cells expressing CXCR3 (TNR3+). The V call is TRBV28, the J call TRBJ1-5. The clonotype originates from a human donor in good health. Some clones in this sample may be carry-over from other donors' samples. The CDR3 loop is CASSMTAHPVAQHF.